The 22 T cell receptor beta chains listed next were all sequenced from one sample in a study of monozygotic twins with inflammatory bowel disease. TCRdb re-called the 5' RACE reads, yielding one record per CDR3 amino acid sequence without DNA. Across about 210,000 distinct CDR3 sequences, the top ten clones capture roughly 1.7% of the sample. The sequenced sample was blood. All receptors come from a human donor with ulcerative colitis or Crohn's disease, or a healthy co-twin of an affected twin (not recorded which).

This sequence joins TRBV2 and TRBJ1-2; TCRdb designates TRBD1, a call that cannot be tested without DNA. Germline V gives CDR1 SNHLY, CDR2 FYNNEI. The CDR3 length is 14 residues. The chain's CDR3 is CASSNPGANYGYTF. The variable domain in full, with the rest retrieved from reference TRBV2 and TRBJ1-2, is EPEVTQTPSHQVTQMGQEVILRCVPISNHLYFYWYRQILGQKVEFLVSFYNNEISEKSEIFDDQFSVERPDGSNFTLKIRSTKLEDSAMYFCASSNPGANYGYTFGSGTRLTVV.

The rearrangement uses TRBV29-1 and TRBJ1-1; TCRdb lists TRBD1, though no DNA is available to test this call. The length of the CDR3 is 13 residues. Per the germline V gene, CDR1 is SQVTM and CDR2 is ANQGSEA. CDR3 amino acids: CSVFKVRGTEAFF.

V is TRBV5-4 and J is TRBJ2-2; checking the TCRdb D call of TRBD1 is not possible without DNA. The germline CDR1 and CDR2 sequences are SGHNT and YYREEE (reference sequence). The CDR3 loop spans 15 amino acids. This CDR3 is CASSLDRAFTGELFF.

This sequence joins TRBV5-1 and TRBJ1-2. The germline CDR1 and CDR2 sequences are SGHRS and YFSETQ. CDR3 size: 13 residues. The CDR3 here is CASRPDANYGYTF.

The chain joins TRBV5-5 to TRBJ1-3. The germline V gene has CDR1 SGHKS and CDR2 YYEKEE (reference sequence). The CDR3 covers 15 residues. This chain's CDR3 is CASSLEEYSGNTIYF.

The chain joins TRBV6-5 to TRBJ1-1; the D call from TCRdb, TRBD1, cannot be confirmed without DNA. Germline CDR1 reads MNHEY; CDR2 reads SVGAGI. The CDR3 length is 12 residues. The CDR3 is CASSYPGAEAFF.

CDR3 in amino acids: CASIPLGPRTGQFF. The chain joins TRBV28 to TRBJ2-1; TCRdb returns TRBD1, unconfirmable since there is no DNA. The V gene's germline CDR1 is MDHEN and CDR2 SYDVKM. The CDR3 sequence is 14 residues long. The variable domain in full, completed from reference TRBV28 and TRBJ2-1, reads DVKVTQSSRYLVKRTGEKVFLECVQDMDHENMFWYRQDPGLGLRLIYFSYDVKMKEKGDIPEGYSVSREKKERFSLILESASTNQTSMYLCASIPLGPRTGQFFGPGTRLTVL.

The V and J genes are TRBV5-1 and TRBJ2-7; the TCRdb D gene call, TRBD1, has no DNA to confirm it. This CDR3 has 11 amino acids. CDR1 is SGHRS and CDR2 is YFSETQ in the germline V gene. The CDR3 loop reads CASSLQGEQYF.

The chain links TRBV20-1 to TRBJ2-2. Germline CDR1 is DFQATT and CDR2 is SNEGSKA (reference sequence). CDR3 length equals 16 residues. Here the CDR3 reads CSARGETPGNTGELFF.

The chain is built from TRBV10-3 and TRBJ2-1; there is no DNA to check the TCRdb D call of TRBD1. This CDR3 has 14 residues. Germline-derived CDR1 and CDR2 are ENHRY and SYGVKD. The CDR3 reads CATSRDSLGEKWFF.

V and J are TRBV29-1 and TRBJ1-1. The germline V gene encodes CDR1 SQVTM and CDR2 ANQGSEA. The CDR3 has 13 amino acids. The CDR3 here is CSVETFASTEAFF.

This chain connects TRBV7-2 to TRBJ2-2. Germline assignment: CDR1 SGHTA and CDR2 FQGNSA. The CDR3 sequence is 14 residues long. This chain's CDR3 is CASIFQQVAGELFF.

V is TRBV4-2 and J is TRBJ2-3; the D call of TRBD2 rests on TCRdb alone, since no DNA is present to check it. Per the germline V gene, CDR1 is LGHNA and CDR2 is YNFKEQ. CDR3 length equals 15 residues. The CDR3 is CASSQGLAHTDTQYF.

This chain links TRBV3-1 with TRBJ2-7; absent DNA, TCRdb's TRBD1 call cannot be checked. The CDR3 length is 14 residues. Germline V gene sequence: CDR1 LGHDT, CDR2 YNNKEL (reference sequence). This chain's CDR3 is CASSPWTGGYEQYF.

The chain combines TRBV27 with TRBJ2-3. The CDR3 consists of 14 residues. Looked up from germline, CDR1 is MNHEY and CDR2 is SMNVEV (reference sequence). This chain's CDR3 is CASSAYNGADTQYF.

This chain links TRBV7-2 with TRBJ1-3; without DNA, the TCRdb call of TRBD1 cannot be checked. Per germline, CDR1 SGHTA and CDR2 FQGNSA. The CDR3 spans 16 residues. CDR3 protein: CASSSSRDRTGNTIYF.

The chain's CDR3 is CASSYRRGRSRGYTF. V and J are TRBV6-5 and TRBJ1-2; the D call from TCRdb, TRBD1, cannot be confirmed without DNA. Per the germline V gene, CDR1 is MNHEY and CDR2 is SVGAGI. The CDR3 runs 15 residues.

The rearrangement joins TRBV7-6 to TRBJ2-3; the D call of TRBD1 rests on TCRdb alone, since no DNA is present to check it. The CDR3 covers 16 residues. Germline CDR1 SGHVS, CDR2 FNYEAQ. CDR3 region: CASSSGHALLTDTQYF.

The CDR3 loop is CASRGLGGGFVTQYF. The rearrangement uses TRBV27 and TRBJ2-5; the TCRdb call, TRBD1, lacks DNA for checking. CDR1 and CDR2 (germline): MNHEY, SMNVEV (reference sequence). The CDR3 spans 15 residues.

The CDR3 loop reads CASSLTGGQTDTQYF. The rearrangement uses TRBV5-1 and TRBJ2-3; TCRdb outputs TRBD2, but without DNA this stays unchecked. Germline V CDR1 and CDR2: SGHRS, YFSETQ. CDR3 length: 15 residues.

This chain links TRBV5-4 with TRBJ2-2; absent DNA, TCRdb's TRBD2 call cannot be checked. The CDR3 has 16 residues. The germline V gene has CDR1 SGHNT and CDR2 YYREEE (reference sequence). The CDR3: CASSLGGLAGTGELFF.

This chain links TRBV3-1 with TRBJ2-1; with no DNA, the TCRdb D assignment of TRBD2 cannot be verified. This CDR3 has 14 residues. From germline, CDR1 is LGHDT and CDR2 YNNKEL (reference sequence). The CDR3: CASSQVSGGNEQFF.